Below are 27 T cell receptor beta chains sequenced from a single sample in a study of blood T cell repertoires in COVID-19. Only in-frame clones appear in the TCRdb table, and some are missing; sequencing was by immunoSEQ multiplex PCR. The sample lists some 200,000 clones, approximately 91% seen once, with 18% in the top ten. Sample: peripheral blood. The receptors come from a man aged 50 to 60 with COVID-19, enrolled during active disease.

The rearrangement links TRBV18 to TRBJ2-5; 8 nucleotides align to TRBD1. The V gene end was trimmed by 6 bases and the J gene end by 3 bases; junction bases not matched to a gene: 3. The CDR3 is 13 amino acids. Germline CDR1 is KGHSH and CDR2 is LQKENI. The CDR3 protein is CASSEQGEETQYF. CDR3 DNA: TGTGCCAGCTCGGAACAGGGGGAAGAGACCCAGTACTTC.

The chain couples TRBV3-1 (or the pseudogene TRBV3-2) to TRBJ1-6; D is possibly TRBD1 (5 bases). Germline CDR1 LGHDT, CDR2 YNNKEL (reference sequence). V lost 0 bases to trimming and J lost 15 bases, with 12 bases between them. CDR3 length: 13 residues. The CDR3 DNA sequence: TGTGCCAGCAGCCAAGAGGAGGGGCAGGTCCTCCACTTT. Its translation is CASSQEEGQVLHF.

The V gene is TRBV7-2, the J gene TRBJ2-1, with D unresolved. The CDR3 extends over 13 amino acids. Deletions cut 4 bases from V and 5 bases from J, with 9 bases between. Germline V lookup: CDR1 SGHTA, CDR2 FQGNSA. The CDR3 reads CASSSYLDNEQFF. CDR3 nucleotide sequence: TGTGCCAGCAGCTCTTATCTAGACAATGAGCAGTTCTTC.

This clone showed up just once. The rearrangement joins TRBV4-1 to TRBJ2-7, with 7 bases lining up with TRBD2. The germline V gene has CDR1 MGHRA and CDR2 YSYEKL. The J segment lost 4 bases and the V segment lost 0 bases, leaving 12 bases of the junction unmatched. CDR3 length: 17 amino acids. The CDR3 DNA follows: TGCGCCAGCAGCCAAGAGGGGGGAGCCAGCGGGAAATACGAGCAGTACTTC. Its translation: CASSQEGGASGKYEQYF.

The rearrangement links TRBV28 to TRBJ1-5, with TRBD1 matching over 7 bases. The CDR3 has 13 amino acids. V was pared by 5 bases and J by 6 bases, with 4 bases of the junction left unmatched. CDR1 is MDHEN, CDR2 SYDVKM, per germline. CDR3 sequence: CASSNDRVQPQHF. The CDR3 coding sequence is TGTGCCAGCAGTAACGACAGGGTTCAGCCCCAGCATTTT. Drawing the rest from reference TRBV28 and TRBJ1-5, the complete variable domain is DVKVTQSSRYLVKRTGEKVFLECVQDMDHENMFWYRQDPGLGLRLIYFSYDVKMKEKGDIPEGYSVSREKKERFSLILESASTNQTSMYLCASSNDRVQPQHFGDGTRLSIL.

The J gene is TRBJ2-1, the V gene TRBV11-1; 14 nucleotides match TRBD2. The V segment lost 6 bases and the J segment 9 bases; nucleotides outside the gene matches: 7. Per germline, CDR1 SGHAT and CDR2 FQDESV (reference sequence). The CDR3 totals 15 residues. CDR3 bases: TGTGCCAGCAGAACCGGGACTAGCGGGAGAGTTGAGCAGTTCTTC. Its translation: CASRTGTSGRVEQFF.

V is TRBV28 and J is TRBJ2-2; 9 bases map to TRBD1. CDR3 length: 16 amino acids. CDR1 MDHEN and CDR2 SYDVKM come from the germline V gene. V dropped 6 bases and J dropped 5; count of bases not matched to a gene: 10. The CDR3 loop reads CASRLSGTGRTGELFF. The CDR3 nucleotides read TGTGCCAGCAGGTTGTCCGGGACAGGGAGGACCGGGGAGCTGTTTTTT.

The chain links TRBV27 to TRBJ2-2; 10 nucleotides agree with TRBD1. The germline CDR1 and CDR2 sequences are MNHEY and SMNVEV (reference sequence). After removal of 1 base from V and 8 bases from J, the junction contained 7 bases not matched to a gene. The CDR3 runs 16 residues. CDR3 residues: CASSLWGTGVRGELFF. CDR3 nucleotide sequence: TGTGCCAGCAGTTTATGGGGGACAGGGGTGCGTGGGGAGCTGTTTTTT.

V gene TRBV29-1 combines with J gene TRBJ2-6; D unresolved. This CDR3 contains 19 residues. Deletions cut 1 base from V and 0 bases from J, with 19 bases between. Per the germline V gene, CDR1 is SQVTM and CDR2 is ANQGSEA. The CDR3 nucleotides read TGCAGCGTTGAAGTTCCCCGACCACACAGTGTCTCTGGGGCCAACGTCCTGACTTTC. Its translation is CSVEVPRPHSVSGANVLTF.

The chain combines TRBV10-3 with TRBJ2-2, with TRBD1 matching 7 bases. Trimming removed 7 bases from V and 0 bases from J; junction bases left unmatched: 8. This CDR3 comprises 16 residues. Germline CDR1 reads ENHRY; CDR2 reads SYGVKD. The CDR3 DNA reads TGTGCCATCACCCCGGACAGGCAGACGAACACCGGGGAGCTGTTTTTT. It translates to CAITPDRQTNTGELFF.

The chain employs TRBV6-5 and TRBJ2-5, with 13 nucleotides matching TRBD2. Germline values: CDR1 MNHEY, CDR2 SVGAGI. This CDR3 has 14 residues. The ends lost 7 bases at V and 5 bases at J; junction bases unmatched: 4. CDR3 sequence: CASMGLAGRETQYF. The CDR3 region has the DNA TGTGCCAGCATGGGACTAGCGGGACGCGAGACCCAGTACTTC.

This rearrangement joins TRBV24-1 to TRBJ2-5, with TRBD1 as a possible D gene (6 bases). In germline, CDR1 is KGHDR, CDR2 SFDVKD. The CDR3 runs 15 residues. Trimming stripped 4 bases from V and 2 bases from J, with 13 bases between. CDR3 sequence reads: CATSEPKGDQETQYF. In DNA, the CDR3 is TGTGCCACCAGTGAACCGAAGGGGGATCAAGAGACCCAGTACTTC.

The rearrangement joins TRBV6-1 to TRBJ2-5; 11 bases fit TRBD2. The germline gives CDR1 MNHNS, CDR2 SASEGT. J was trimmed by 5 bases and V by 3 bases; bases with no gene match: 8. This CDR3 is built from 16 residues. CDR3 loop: CASSDLAGGPWETQYF. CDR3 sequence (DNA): TGTGCCAGCAGTGACTTAGCGGGAGGGCCCTGGGAGACCCAGTACTTC.

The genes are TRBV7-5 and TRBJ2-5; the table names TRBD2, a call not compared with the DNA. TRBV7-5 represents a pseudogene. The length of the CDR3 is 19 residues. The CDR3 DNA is TGTGCCAGAAGCTTAGGGGTCTTAGCGGGAGGTTGGGACCAAGAGACCCAGTACTTC. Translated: CARSLGVLAGGWDQETQYF.

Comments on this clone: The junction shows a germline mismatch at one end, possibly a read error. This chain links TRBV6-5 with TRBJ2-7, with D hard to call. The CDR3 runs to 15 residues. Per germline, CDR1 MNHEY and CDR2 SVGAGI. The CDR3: CASRAPRPNSHEQYF. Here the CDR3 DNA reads TGTGCCAGCAGGGCCCCGCGGCCCAACTCCCACGAGCAGTACTTC.

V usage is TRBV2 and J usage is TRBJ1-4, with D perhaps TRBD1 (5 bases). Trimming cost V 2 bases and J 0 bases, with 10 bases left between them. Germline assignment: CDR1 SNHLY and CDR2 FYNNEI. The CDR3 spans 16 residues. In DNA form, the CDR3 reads TGTGCCAGCAGTGAACGCAGGGTTGCAACTAATGAAAAACTGTTTTTT. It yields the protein CASSERRVATNEKLFF.

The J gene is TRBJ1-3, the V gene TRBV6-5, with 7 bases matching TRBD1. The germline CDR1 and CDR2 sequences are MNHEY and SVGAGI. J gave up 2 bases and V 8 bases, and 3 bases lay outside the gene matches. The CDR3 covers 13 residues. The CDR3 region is CASRDSAGNTIYF. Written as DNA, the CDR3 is TGTGCCAGCCGGGACAGCGCTGGAAACACCATATATTTT.

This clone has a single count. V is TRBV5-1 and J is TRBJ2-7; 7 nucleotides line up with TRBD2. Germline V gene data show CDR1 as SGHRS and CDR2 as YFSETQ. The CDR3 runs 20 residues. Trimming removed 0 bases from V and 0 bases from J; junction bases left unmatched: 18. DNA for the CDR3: TGCGCCAGCAGCTTGGGGCGTTCTGAGGTAGCGGGCCATAGCTCCTACGAGCAGTACTTC. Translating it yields CASSLGRSEVAGHSSYEQYF. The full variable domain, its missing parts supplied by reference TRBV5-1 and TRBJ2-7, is KAGVTQTPRYLIKTRGQQVTLSCSPISGHRSVSWYQQTPGQGLQFLFEYFSETQRNKGNFPGRFSGRQFSNSRSEMNVSTLELGDSALYLCASSLGRSEVAGHSSYEQYFGPGTRLTVT.

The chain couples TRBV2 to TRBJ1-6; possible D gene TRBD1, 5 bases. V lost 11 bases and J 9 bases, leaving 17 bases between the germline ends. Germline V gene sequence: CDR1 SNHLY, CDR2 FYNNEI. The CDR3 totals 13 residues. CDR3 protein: CAGGWGGGSPLHF. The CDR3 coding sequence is TGTGCCGGCGGGTGGGGGGGAGGTTCACCCCTCCACTTT.

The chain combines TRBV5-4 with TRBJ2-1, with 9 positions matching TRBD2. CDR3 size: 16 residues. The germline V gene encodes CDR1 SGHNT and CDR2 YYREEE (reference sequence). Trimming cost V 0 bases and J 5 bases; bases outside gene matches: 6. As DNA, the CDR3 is TGTGCCAGCAGCTTGGGTGGCGGGGGGGTAAACAATGAGCAGTTCTTC. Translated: CASSLGGGGVNNEQFF.

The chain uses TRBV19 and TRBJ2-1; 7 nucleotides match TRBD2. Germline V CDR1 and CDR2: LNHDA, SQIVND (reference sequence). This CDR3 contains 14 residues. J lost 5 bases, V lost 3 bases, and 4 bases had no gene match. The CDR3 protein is CASSIGGGNNEQFF. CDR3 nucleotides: TGTGCCAGTAGTATTGGGGGGGGTAACAATGAGCAGTTCTTC.

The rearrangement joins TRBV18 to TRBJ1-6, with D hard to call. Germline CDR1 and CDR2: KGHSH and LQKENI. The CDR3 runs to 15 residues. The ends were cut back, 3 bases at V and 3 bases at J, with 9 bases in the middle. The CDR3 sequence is CASSPSPDYNSPLHF. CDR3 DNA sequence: TGTGCCAGCTCACCCTCGCCAGACTATAATTCACCCCTCCACTTT.

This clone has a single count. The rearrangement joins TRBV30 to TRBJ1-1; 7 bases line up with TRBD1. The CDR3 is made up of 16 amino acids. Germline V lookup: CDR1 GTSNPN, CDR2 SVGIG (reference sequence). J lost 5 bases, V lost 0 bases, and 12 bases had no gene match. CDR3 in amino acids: CAWSVRKGAGRTEAFF. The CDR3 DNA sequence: TGTGCCTGGAGTGTGAGGAAGGGGGCAGGAAGGACTGAAGCTTTCTTT. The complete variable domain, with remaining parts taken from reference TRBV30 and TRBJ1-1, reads SQTIHQWPATLVQPVGSPLSLECTVEGTSNPNLYWYRQAAGRGLQLLFYSVGIGQISSEVPQNLSASRPQDRQFILSSKKLLLSDSGFYLCAWSVRKGAGRTEAFFGQGTRLTVV.

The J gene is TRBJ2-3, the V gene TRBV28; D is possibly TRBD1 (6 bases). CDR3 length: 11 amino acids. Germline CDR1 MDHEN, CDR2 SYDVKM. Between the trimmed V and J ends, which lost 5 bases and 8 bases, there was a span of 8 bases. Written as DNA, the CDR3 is TGTGCCAGCAGTCCCAGGGGTACGCAGTATTTT. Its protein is CASSPRGTQYF. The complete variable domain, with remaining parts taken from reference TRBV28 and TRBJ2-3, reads DVKVTQSSRYLVKRTGEKVFLECVQDMDHENMFWYRQDPGLGLRLIYFSYDVKMKEKGDIPEGYSVSREKKERFSLILESASTNQTSMYLCASSPRGTQYFGPGTRLTVL.

The CDR3 is CATSRAPLGQGEEKLFF. The CDR3, as DNA: TGTGCCACCAGCAGAGCCCCCTTGGGACAGGGTGAAGAAAAACTGTTTTTT. The genes are TRBV15 and TRBJ1-4; 9 bases match TRBD1. The V segment lost 1 base and the J segment 8 bases; nucleotides outside the gene matches: 11. Germline V lookup: CDR1 LNHNV, CDR2 YYDKDF (reference sequence). The CDR3 is made up of 17 amino acids.

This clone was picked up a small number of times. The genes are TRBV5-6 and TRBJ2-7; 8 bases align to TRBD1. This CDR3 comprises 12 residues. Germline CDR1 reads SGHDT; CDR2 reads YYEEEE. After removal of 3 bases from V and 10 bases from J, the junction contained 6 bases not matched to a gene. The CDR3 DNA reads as TGTGCCAGCAGCTCCGGACAGGGCATCCAGTACTTC. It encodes CASSSGQGIQYF.

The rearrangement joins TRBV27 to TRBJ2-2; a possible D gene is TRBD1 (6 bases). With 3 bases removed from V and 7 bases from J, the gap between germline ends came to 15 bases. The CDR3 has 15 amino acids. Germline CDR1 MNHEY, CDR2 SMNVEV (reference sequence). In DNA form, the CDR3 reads TGTGCCAGCAGTTTGATGGGGGCGATGGGCGGGGAGCTGTTTTTT. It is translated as CASSLMGAMGGELFF.